The rows below give T cell receptor beta chains drawn from one sample of a study of blood T cell repertoires in COVID-19. Generated by immunoSEQ multiplex PCR, the TCRdb table keeps only in-frame clones and is missing some. The table records about 55,000 clones, 75% to 90% of them present only once. Sequences were obtained from peripheral blood. The receptor set was obtained from a human donor in a cohort sampled during active COVID-19. Each CDR3 is given with its conserved first and last residue. A D gene is named only where the DNA matches it firmly. Clone size is not always given. Where it is, it says once, few, many or a class for expanded clones.

cdr3_nt cdr3_aa clone_size d_call j_call v_call
TGCGCCAGCAGCATACAGGACCCTAGCACAGATACGCAGTATTTT CASSIQDPSTDTQYF - - TRBJ2-3 TRBV5-1
TGTGCCAGCAGCTTGGGGACTAGCGGGCCCGGGGAGCTGTTTTTT CASSLGTSGPGELFF - TRBD2 TRBJ2-2 TRBV11-2
TGCGCCAGCAGCCCACCGGGACAGGGTATAGTCGGGGAGCTGTTTTTT CASSPPGQGIVGELFF once TRBD1 TRBJ2-2 TRBV5-1
TGTGCCAGCAGTCCAGTGAACACTGAAGCTTTCTTT CASSPVNTEAFF - - TRBJ1-1 TRBV11-2
TGTGCCAGCAGTTACCTCCGGGGTGGCGAGCAGTACTTC CASSYLRGGEQYF - - TRBJ2-7 TRBV28
TGCGCCAGCAGTCAATCTGGGTCAGGGAGGGACGATACGCAGTATTTT CASSQSGSGRDDTQYF - TRBD2 TRBJ2-3 TRBV23-1
TGTGCCAGCAGCTTGGACAGGTCGTATGGCTACACCTTC CASSLDRSYGYTF - TRBD1 TRBJ1-2 TRBV7-2
TGTGCCTGGAGATCGGGGGGGCGAAACACTGAAGCTTTCTTT CAWRSGGRNTEAFF - - TRBJ1-1 TRBV30
TGTGCCAGCAGCTTAGATAGCCAATACGAGCAGTACTTC CASSLDSQYEQYF - - TRBJ2-7 TRBV11-2
TGTGCCAGCAGTGAAGAAGTGGGCAGGGGGTCCACTGAAGCTTTCTTT CASSEEVGRGSTEAFF once TRBD1 TRBJ1-1 TRBV6-1
TGTGCCAGCAGCCGCGGGACAGGGGGCGGGAGCACCATATATTTT CASSRGTGGGSTIYF - TRBD1 TRBJ1-3 TRBV3-1/TRBV3-2
TGTGCCAGCCTAGGGCGGGAGAGCTCCTATAATTCACCCCTCCACTTT CASLGRESSYNSPLHF - - TRBJ1-6 TRBV2
TGTGCCAGCTTACCGGACAGCAAGAGCTATGGCTACACCTTC CASLPDSKSYGYTF - - TRBJ1-2 TRBV2
TGCAGCGTGGTACAGGGAAAGTCTGGGGCCAACGTCCTGACTTTC CSVVQGKSGANVLTF - - TRBJ2-6 TRBV29-1
TGTGCCACATCACAGGGGTTCGGAAACACCATATATTTT CATSQGFGNTIYF - TRBD1 TRBJ1-3 TRBV11-2
TGCGCCAGCTCCGGGACTAGTAAGATGAGCTCCTACAATGAGCAGTTCTTC CASSGTSKMSSYNEQFF - TRBD2 TRBJ2-1 TRBV10-1